The rows below give T cell receptor beta chains drawn from one sample of a study of T cell changes during pregnancy in multiple sclerosis. TCRdb keeps only in-frame clones here, not all; method: immunoSEQ multiplex PCR. The sample consists of about 120,000 clones, approximately 93% of them appearing once. Here the sequenced sample was peripheral blood, taken before pregnancy. The receptors stem from a female donor with multiple sclerosis, enrolled in a pregnancy study. The CDR3 runs from the conserved cysteine through the conserved F or W. The D gene is left open where the match is weak. A row's size may be missing; if present it is once, few, many or a size class.

CDR3 protein: CASSYSGSTDTQYF; CDR3 DNA: TGCGCCAGCAGTTATTCGGGAAGCACAGATACGCAGTATTTT; J gene: TRBJ2-3; V gene: TRBV10-2; clone size: NA; D gene: NA; CDR3 length: 14
CDR3 protein: CASSLVGGLGEKLFF; CDR3 DNA: TGTGCCAGCAGCTTAGTGGGGGGGTTGGGTGAAAAACTGTTTTTT; J gene: TRBJ1-4; V gene: TRBV7-8; clone size: NA; D gene: NA; CDR3 length: 15
CDR3 protein: CASSYRESPNTEAFF; CDR3 DNA: TGTGCCAGCAGTTATCGGGAGTCACCGAACACTGAAGCTTTCTTT; J gene: TRBJ1-1; V gene: TRBV6-5; clone size: NA; D gene: NA; CDR3 length: 15
CDR3 protein: CASSLALGREIYSPLHF; CDR3 DNA: TGTGCCAGCAGCTTAGCCTTAGGACGGGAGATTTATTCACCCCTCCACTTT; J gene: TRBJ1-6; V gene: TRBV7-2; clone size: NA; D gene: NA; CDR3 length: 17
CDR3 protein: CASGKSGTLNEQFF; CDR3 DNA: TGCGCCAGCGGCAAATCCGGGACTCTCAATGAGCAGTTCTTC; J gene: TRBJ2-1; V gene: TRBV10-1; clone size: NA; D gene: NA; CDR3 length: 14
CDR3 protein: CASSYGKTEKLFF; CDR3 DNA: TGTGCCAGCAGTTACGGCAAAACTGAAAAACTGTTTTTT; J gene: TRBJ1-4; V gene: TRBV6-5; clone size: NA; D gene: NA; CDR3 length: 13
CDR3 protein: CASSVEAGGLTDTQYF; CDR3 DNA: TGTGCCAGCAGCGTAGAAGCGGGGGGACTCACAGATACGCAGTATTTT; J gene: TRBJ2-3; V gene: TRBV9; clone size: NA; D gene: TRBD2; CDR3 length: 16
CDR3 protein: CSAPRETQYF; CDR3 DNA: TGCAGTGCTCCCAGGGAGACCCAGTACTTC; J gene: TRBJ2-5; V gene: TRBV20-1; clone size: NA; D gene: NA; CDR3 length: 10
CDR3 protein: CASSRDWRQETQYF; CDR3 DNA: TGTGCCAGCAGCCGGGACTGGCGCCAAGAGACCCAGTACTTC; J gene: TRBJ2-5; V gene: TRBV5-4; clone size: NA; D gene: NA; CDR3 length: 14
CDR3 protein: CASSTQGTDTQYF; CDR3 DNA: TGTGCCAGCAGCACCCAGGGAACAGATACGCAGTATTTT; J gene: TRBJ2-3; V gene: TRBV7-2; clone size: NA; D gene: NA; CDR3 length: 13
CDR3 protein: CASSAWRGTGAYEQYF; CDR3 DNA: TGTGCCAGCAGCGCTTGGAGGGGGACAGGGGCCTACGAGCAGTACTTC; J gene: TRBJ2-7; V gene: TRBV5-5; clone size: NA; D gene: TRBD1; CDR3 length: 16
CDR3 protein: CSANERGGQYF; CDR3 DNA: TGCAGTGCTAACGAGCGGGGTGGGCAGTATTTT; J gene: TRBJ2-3; V gene: TRBV20-1; clone size: NA; D gene: TRBD2; CDR3 length: 11
CDR3 protein: CASSLGQRATNEKLFF; CDR3 DNA: TGTGCCAGCAGTTTGGGACAGCGAGCGACTAATGAAAAACTGTTTTTT; J gene: TRBJ1-4; V gene: TRBV28; clone size: once; D gene: TRBD1; CDR3 length: 16
CDR3 protein: CASRGSDQWNSPLHF; CDR3 DNA: TGTGCCAGCAGGGGCAGTGACCAATGGAATTCACCCCTCCACTTT; J gene: TRBJ1-6; V gene: TRBV7-3; clone size: NA; D gene: NA; CDR3 length: 15
CDR3 protein: CASSPDRDYGYTF; CDR3 DNA: TGTGCCAGCAGCCCGGACAGGGACTATGGCTACACCTTC; J gene: TRBJ1-2; V gene: TRBV6-5; clone size: once; D gene: TRBD1; CDR3 length: 13
CDR3 protein: CASSSGHGQETQYF; CDR3 DNA: TGTGCCAGTAGTTCGGGACACGGACAAGAGACCCAGTACTTC; J gene: TRBJ2-5; V gene: TRBV19; clone size: NA; D gene: NA; CDR3 length: 14
CDR3 protein: CASTKGTGYNYGYTF; CDR3 DNA: TGCGCCAGCACCAAGGGGACAGGTTATAACTATGGCTACACCTTC; J gene: TRBJ1-2; V gene: TRBV5-1; clone size: NA; D gene: TRBD1; CDR3 length: 15
CDR3 protein: CASFLGGRGRDGYTF; CDR3 DNA: TGTGCCAGCTTCCTGGGCGGCAGGGGGCGTGATGGCTACACCTTC; J gene: TRBJ1-2; V gene: TRBV18; clone size: NA; D gene: TRBD1; CDR3 length: 15
CDR3 protein: CASSPSGGSYGYTF; CDR3 DNA: TGCGCCAGCAGTCCCTCGGGGGGATCCTATGGCTACACCTTC; J gene: TRBJ1-2; V gene: TRBV10-1; clone size: NA; D gene: NA; CDR3 length: 14
CDR3 protein: CASSREGNTEAFF; CDR3 DNA: TGTGCCAGCTCACGGGAGGGGAACACTGAAGCTTTCTTT; J gene: TRBJ1-1; V gene: TRBV18; clone size: NA; D gene: NA; CDR3 length: 13
CDR3 protein: CASSPRGRVDTQYF; CDR3 DNA: TGTGCCAGCAGCCCCAGGGGGCGCGTTGATACGCAGTATTTT; J gene: TRBJ2-3; V gene: TRBV27; clone size: NA; D gene: TRBD1; CDR3 length: 14
CDR3 protein: CASDPGYYEQYF; CDR3 DNA: TGTGCCAGTGATCCAGGGTACTACGAGCAGTACTTC; J gene: TRBJ2-7; V gene: TRBV2; clone size: NA; D gene: NA; CDR3 length: 12
CDR3 protein: CASTPGLGSPNEKLFF; CDR3 DNA: TGTGCCAGCACCCCAGGGCTCGGGTCCCCTAATGAAAAACTGTTTTTT; J gene: TRBJ1-4; V gene: TRBV2; clone size: NA; D gene: NA; CDR3 length: 16
CDR3 protein: CASSLPGNTEAFF; CDR3 DNA: TGCGCCAGCAGTCTTCCAGGGAACACTGAAGCTTTCTTT; J gene: TRBJ1-1; V gene: TRBV10-2; clone size: NA; D gene: NA; CDR3 length: 13
CDR3 protein: CAISELPWTGDSNQPQHF; CDR3 DNA: TGTGCCATCAGTGAGCTACCTTGGACAGGGGATAGCAATCAGCCCCAGCATTTT; J gene: TRBJ1-5; V gene: TRBV10-3; clone size: NA; D gene: TRBD1; CDR3 length: 18
CDR3 protein: CASSPERGRQEAFF; CDR3 DNA: TGTGCCAGCTCACCAGAAAGGGGCCGACAGGAAGCTTTCTTT; J gene: TRBJ1-1; V gene: TRBV18; clone size: NA; D gene: NA; CDR3 length: 14
CDR3 protein: CASSLTDGTNYGYTF; CDR3 DNA: TGCGCCAGCAGCTTGACAGACGGAACTAACTATGGCTACACCTTC; J gene: TRBJ1-2; V gene: TRBV5-1; clone size: NA; D gene: NA; CDR3 length: 15
CDR3 protein: CASSVGQSGNTIYF; CDR3 DNA: TGCGCCAGCAGCGTGGGACAGTCTGGAAACACCATATATTTT; J gene: TRBJ1-3; V gene: TRBV5-1; clone size: NA; D gene: TRBD1; CDR3 length: 14
CDR3 protein: CASRTQGSGWHF; CDR3 DNA: TGTGCCAGTAGGACACAGGGATCGGGTTGGCATTTT; J gene: TRBJ1-5; V gene: TRBV19; clone size: NA; D gene: NA; CDR3 length: 12
CDR3 protein: CASSLVGGSADNEQFF; CDR3 DNA: TGCGCCAGCAGCTTGGTTGGGGGGAGTGCCGACAATGAGCAGTTCTTC; J gene: TRBJ2-1; V gene: TRBV5-1; clone size: NA; D gene: NA; CDR3 length: 16
CDR3 protein: CASSTLTGEDTEAFF; CDR3 DNA: TGTGCCAGCAGTACCCTGACAGGGGAGGACACTGAAGCTTTCTTT; J gene: TRBJ1-1; V gene: TRBV6-5; clone size: NA; D gene: TRBD1; CDR3 length: 15
CDR3 protein: CASYLNLNTEAFF; CDR3 DNA: TGTGCCAGCTATCTTAATCTGAACACTGAAGCTTTCTTT; J gene: TRBJ1-1; V gene: TRBV6-1; clone size: NA; D gene: NA; CDR3 length: 13
CDR3 protein: CASSLLAGDNEQFF; CDR3 DNA: TGTGCCAGTAGCTTACTAGCGGGGGACAATGAGCAGTTCTTC; J gene: TRBJ2-1; V gene: TRBV19; clone size: NA; D gene: TRBD2; CDR3 length: 14
CDR3 protein: CASSSTSGGVADTQYF; CDR3 DNA: TGTGCCAGCAGCTCGACTAGCGGGGGTGTAGCAGATACGCAGTATTTT; J gene: TRBJ2-3; V gene: TRBV7-3; clone size: once; D gene: TRBD2; CDR3 length: 16
CDR3 protein: CASNGLAANTGELFF; CDR3 DNA: TGTGCCAGCAACGGACTAGCGGCGAACACCGGGGAGCTGTTTTTT; J gene: TRBJ2-2; V gene: TRBV9; clone size: NA; D gene: TRBD2; CDR3 length: 15
CDR3 protein: CASSLRYPPGANVLTF; CDR3 DNA: TGTGCCAGCAGTCTCCGGTACCCCCCTGGGGCCAACGTCCTGACTTTC; J gene: TRBJ2-6; V gene: TRBV2; clone size: NA; D gene: NA; CDR3 length: 16
CDR3 protein: CAWNYNGPNQPQHF; CDR3 DNA: TGTGCCTGGAACTACAATGGCCCCAATCAGCCCCAGCATTTT; J gene: TRBJ1-5; V gene: TRBV30; clone size: NA; D gene: NA; CDR3 length: 14
CDR3 protein: CATESSGNTIYF; CDR3 DNA: TGTGCCACCGAGAGCTCTGGAAACACCATATATTTT; J gene: TRBJ1-3; V gene: TRBV15; clone size: NA; D gene: NA; CDR3 length: 12
CDR3 protein: CASSIGWAGFMNTEAFF; CDR3 DNA: TGTGCCAGTAGTATAGGATGGGCCGGATTTATGAACACTGAAGCTTTCTTT; J gene: TRBJ1-1; V gene: TRBV19; clone size: NA; D gene: NA; CDR3 length: 17
CDR3 protein: CASSPRTSGQETQYF; CDR3 DNA: TGTGCCAGCAGCCCACGGACTAGCGGCCAAGAGACCCAGTACTTC; J gene: TRBJ2-5; V gene: TRBV14; clone size: NA; D gene: TRBD2; CDR3 length: 15
CDR3 protein: CASSRGWTAMNTEAFF; CDR3 DNA: TGTGCCAGTAGTAGAGGGTGGACAGCTATGAACACTGAAGCTTTCTTT; J gene: TRBJ1-1; V gene: TRBV19; clone size: NA; D gene: NA; CDR3 length: 16
CDR3 protein: CASSPRTSGSLRNTQYF; CDR3 DNA: TGCGCCAGCAGCCCCCGGACTAGCGGGTCGCTGAGGAATACGCAGTATTTT; J gene: TRBJ2-3; V gene: TRBV5-1; clone size: NA; D gene: TRBD2; CDR3 length: 17
CDR3 protein: CASDGRQFGNTIYF; CDR3 DNA: TGTGCCAGCGATGGCAGACAATTTGGAAACACCATATATTTT; J gene: TRBJ1-3; V gene: TRBV6-1; clone size: once; D gene: NA; CDR3 length: 14
CDR3 protein: CASSGGGMNTEAFF; CDR3 DNA: TGTGCCAGTAGCGGGGGGGGAATGAACACTGAAGCTTTCTTT; J gene: TRBJ1-1; V gene: TRBV5-4; clone size: NA; D gene: NA; CDR3 length: 14
CDR3 protein: CATSRDPGLALRETQYF; CDR3 DNA: TGTGCCACCAGCAGAGATCCCGGACTAGCGCTTCGGGAGACCCAGTACTTC; J gene: TRBJ2-5; V gene: TRBV15; clone size: NA; D gene: TRBD2; CDR3 length: 17
CDR3 protein: CAWMSGGSEAFF; CDR3 DNA: TGTGCCTGGATGTCAGGAGGCTCTGAAGCTTTCTTT; J gene: TRBJ1-1; V gene: TRBV30; clone size: NA; D gene: NA; CDR3 length: 12
CDR3 protein: CASSREPTSPYGYTF; CDR3 DNA: TGTGCCAGTAGCAGGGAACCTACTTCCCCCTATGGCTACACCTTC; J gene: TRBJ1-2; V gene: TRBV19; clone size: NA; D gene: NA; CDR3 length: 15
CDR3 protein: CASSLVVGSGILDTQYF; CDR3 DNA: TGCGCCAGCAGCTTGGTAGTTGGTAGCGGGATTTTAGATACGCAGTATTTT; J gene: TRBJ2-3; V gene: TRBV5-1; clone size: NA; D gene: TRBD2; CDR3 length: 17
CDR3 protein: CASSPKQPSPFNEQFF; CDR3 DNA: TGTGCCAGCAGCCCTAAGCAACCCTCACCGTTTAATGAGCAGTTCTTC; J gene: TRBJ2-1; V gene: TRBV5-4; clone size: NA; D gene: NA; CDR3 length: 16
CDR3 protein: CASSLGGAFPKETQYF; CDR3 DNA: TGTGCCAGCAGCTTGGGTGGAGCGTTTCCCAAAGAGACCCAGTACTTC; J gene: TRBJ2-5; V gene: TRBV5-6; clone size: NA; D gene: NA; CDR3 length: 16
CDR3 protein: CASTPGGYYEQYF; CDR3 DNA: TGTGCCAGCACCCCGGGAGGGTACTACGAGCAGTACTTC; J gene: TRBJ2-7; V gene: TRBV6-6; clone size: NA; D gene: TRBD2; CDR3 length: 13
CDR3 protein: CASSSRTGGTTDTQYF; CDR3 DNA: TGTGCCAGCAGCTCCCGGACAGGGGGGACCACAGATACGCAGTATTTT; J gene: TRBJ2-3; V gene: TRBV11-2; clone size: NA; D gene: TRBD1; CDR3 length: 16
CDR3 protein: CASSQFASSVNPGNTIYF; CDR3 DNA: TGTGCCAGCAGTCAATTCGCTTCTTCAGTGAATCCTGGAAACACCATATATTTT; J gene: TRBJ1-3; V gene: TRBV27; clone size: NA; D gene: NA; CDR3 length: 18